Shown below are 27 T cell receptor beta chains from a single sample sequenced in a study of T cells after yellow fever vaccination. TCRdb processed the 5' RACE reads anew with MiXCR; each CDR3 protein has one entry. The sample includes fewer than 350,000 distinct CDR3 sequences, 3.5% to 5% seen only once; the top ten take 19%. The input for sequencing was PBMCs, taken 15 days after the yellow fever booster vaccination. These receptors all stem from a man between 18 and 35 years old who received the YFV17D yellow fever vaccine.

This clonotype was seen repeatedly, ten times or more. The chain has TRBV27 and TRBJ2-1; 8 positions match TRBD2. CDR1 and CDR2 (germline): MNHEY, SMNVEV (reference sequence). The CDR3 runs to 15 residues. Trimming took 3 bases from V and 2 from J; bases not matched to a gene: 3. The CDR3 spells CASSLGTRAYNEQFF. In nucleotides, the CDR3 is TGTGCCAGCAGTTTGGGGACTAGGGCCTACAATGAGCAGTTCTTC.

This sequence joins TRBV7-9 and TRBJ2-5; 7 bases are shared with TRBD1. The junction had 5 bases not matched to a gene; V was cut back by 2 bases and J by 2 bases. The V gene's germline CDR1 is SEHNR and CDR2 FQNEAQ (reference sequence). The CDR3 spans 15 residues. Written as DNA, the CDR3 is TGTGCCAGCAGCTTACCGAGGACAGGTCAAGAGACCCAGTACTTC. Its protein product is CASSLPRTGQETQYF. The full variable domain, rest sourced from reference TRBV7-9 and TRBJ2-5, is DTGVSQNPRHKITKRGQNVTFRCDPISEHNRLYWYRQTLGQGPEFLTYFQNEAQLEKSRLLSDRFSAERPKGSFSTLEIQRTEQGDSAMYLCASSLPRTGQETQYFGPGTRLLVL.

The V gene is TRBV7-3, the J gene TRBJ2-1, with TRBD2 matching over 8 bases. The J segment lost 2 bases and the V segment lost 5 bases, leaving 5 bases of the junction unmatched. The CDR3 runs 15 residues. Germline CDR1 and CDR2: SGHTA and FQGTGA. CDR3 sequence reads: CASSPGAGAYNEQFF. CDR3 DNA: TGTGCCAGCAGCCCAGGAGCGGGGGCCTACAATGAGCAGTTCTTC.

This clonotype was found a few times. This sequence joins TRBV15 and TRBJ2-7; the D call may be TRBD1 or TRBD2 (6 bases each). Germline assignment: CDR1 LNHNV and CDR2 YYDKDF (reference sequence). With 0 bases removed from V and 2 bases from J, the gap between germline ends came to 23 bases. The CDR3 contains 19 residues. The CDR3 spells CATSREGGTTPRVPYEQYV. The CDR3 coding sequence is TGTGCCACCAGCAGAGAAGGGGGGACAACACCGCGGGTCCCCTACGAGCAGTACGTC.

This rearrangement joins TRBV5-6 to TRBJ1-1, with D possibly matching TRBD1 (6 bases). The CDR3 extends over 12 amino acids. The V end was cut by 3 bases, the J end by 4 bases, with 7 bases between. Germline lookup yields CDR1 SGHDT and CDR2 YYEEEE. The CDR3 DNA follows: TGTGCCAGCAGCTGGACAGTCACTGAAGCTTTCTTT. Amino acid sequence: CASSWTVTEAFF.

This clonotype was seen more than once but under ten times. This chain joins TRBV9 and TRBJ1-3, with D unresolved. Trimming cost V 0 bases and J 2 bases, with 6 bases left between them. This CDR3 region has 14 residues. The germline V gene has CDR1 SGDLS and CDR2 YYNGEE. The DNA of the CDR3 is TGTGCCAGCAGCGTAGCCGGGGCTGGAAACACCATATATTTT. Protein sequence: CASSVAGAGNTIYF. Based on the CDR3 plus reference TRBV9 and TRBJ1-3, the full variable domain is DSGVTQTPKHLITATGQRVTLRCSPRSGDLSVYWYQQSLDQGLQFLIQYYNGEERAKGNILERFSAQQFPDLHSELNLSSLELGDSALYFCASSVAGAGNTIYFGEGSWLTVV.

The rearrangement joins TRBV12-3 or TRBV12-4 to TRBJ2-1, with TRBD2 identical over 14 bases. With V trimmed by 4 bases and J by 6 bases, 14 bases remained unmatched. This CDR3 comprises 19 residues. CDR3 bases: TGTGCCAGCAGTTCCCGGACTAGCGGGGGGCCTATTAACTCCAATGAGCAGTTCTTC. The encoded protein is CASSSRTSGGPINSNEQFF.

CDR3 region: CASSLVINEQFF. For the CDR3, the DNA is TGTGCCAGCAGCTTAGTTATAAATGAGCAGTTCTTC. The chain couples TRBV7-9 to TRBJ2-1, with D unresolved. The CDR3 extends over 12 amino acids. V was shortened by 1 base and J by 7 bases, with 5 bases between the two germline ends. From germline, CDR1 is SEHNR and CDR2 FQNEAQ (reference sequence).

Ten or more counts support this clonotype. The chain employs TRBV12-3 or TRBV12-4 and TRBJ1-3; D remains unclear. Trimming removed 6 bases from V and 0 bases from J, with 18 bases in between. This CDR3 is built from 17 residues. In DNA form, the CDR3 reads TGTGCCAGCAGCCAACTTCGGAAAGGGTTCTCTGGAAACACCATATATTTT. The encoded protein is CASSQLRKGFSGNTIYF.

The V and J genes are TRBV20-1 and TRBJ1-4, with D possibly matching TRBD1 (5 bases). CDR1 is DFQATT, CDR2 SNEGSKA, per germline (reference sequence). There are 13 residues in the CDR3. V lost 1 base, J lost 5 bases, and 8 bases lay in between. CDR3 in amino acids: CSARVGGNEKLFF. The CDR3 coding sequence is TGCAGTGCTAGAGTCGGGGGGAATGAAAAACTGTTTTTT.

This clonotype appeared many times. V usage is TRBV7-2 and J usage is TRBJ2-5; no reliable D call. Per germline, CDR1 SGHTA and CDR2 FQGNSA. Deletions cut 6 bases from V and 5 bases from J, with 16 bases between. This CDR3 has 14 amino acids. CDR3 DNA: TGTGCCAGCAGTCGCCCCGGCCTAGGGGAGACCCAGTACTTC. Its protein product is CASSRPGLGETQYF. The entire variable domain, with the rest obtained from reference TRBV7-2 and TRBJ2-5, is as follows: GAGVSQSPSNKVTEKGKDVELRCDPISGHTALYWYRQSLGQGLEFLIYFQGNSAPDKSGLPSDRFSAERTGGSVSTLTIQRTQQEDSAVYLCASSRPGLGETQYFGPGTRLLVL.

This clonotype was counted at least ten times. This rearrangement joins TRBV7-2 to TRBJ2-3; the D gene is possibly TRBD2 (5 bases). The CDR3 sequence is 14 residues long. CDR1 SGHTA and CDR2 FQGNSA come from the germline V gene. The V end was cut by 1 base, the J end by 4 bases, with 9 bases between. This chain's CDR3 is CASSLVRGPDTQYF. For the CDR3, the DNA is TGTGCCAGCAGCTTAGTTCGGGGTCCAGATACGCAGTATTTT.

This clonotype was observed at least ten times. The CDR3 coding sequence is TGTGCCAGCAGCCAGACTAGTGGAGAGACCCAGTACTTC. It encodes CASSQTSGETQYF. The rearrangement joins TRBV7-9 to TRBJ2-5; D might be TRBD2 (6 bases). Germline V gene lookup returns CDR1 SEHNR and CDR2 FQNEAQ (reference sequence). V lost 5 bases and J 4 bases, leaving 11 bases between the germline ends. The CDR3 totals 13 residues.

This clonotype has at least ten counts. This chain connects TRBV9 to TRBJ2-3, with 9 nucleotides matching TRBD1. The trim removed 4 bases at V and 0 bases at J, leaving 6 bases unmatched. CDR3 length: 16 residues. The V gene's germline CDR1 is SGDLS and CDR2 YYNGEE. Written as DNA, the CDR3 is TGTGCCAGCAGCACCCACGGACAGGGGAGCACAGATACGCAGTATTTT. The encoded protein is CASSTHGQGSTDTQYF.

A few counts support this clonotype. V and J are TRBV4-1 and TRBJ2-7; 8 bases line up with TRBD2. The V segment lost 3 bases and the J segment 3 bases; nucleotides outside the gene matches: 10. The germline gives CDR1 MGHRA, CDR2 YSYEKL. The CDR3 length is 16 residues. The CDR3 reads CASSHEPGGGVYEQYV. The CDR3 DNA is TGCGCCAGCAGCCACGAACCGGGAGGGGGAGTCTACGAGCAGTACGTC.

This clonotype appeared many times. This chain links TRBV5-1 with TRBJ2-7; TRBD1 might be the D (6 bases). Trimming took 2 bases from V and 4 from J, leaving 7 bases between them. Germline V gives CDR1 SGHRS, CDR2 YFSETQ. The CDR3 runs 12 residues. CDR3 sequence reads: CASSFDRYEQYF. CDR3 nucleotide sequence: TGCGCCAGCAGCTTCGACAGGTACGAGCAGTACTTC.

This clonotype came up a few times. This chain uses TRBV6-4 with TRBJ2-3; weak D call: TRBD2 (5 bases). There are 12 residues in the CDR3. Germline CDR1 is MRHNA and CDR2 is SNTAGT. Between the trimmed V and J ends, which lost 9 bases and 1 base, there was a span of 8 bases. For the CDR3, the DNA is TGTGCCAGGAACGGGGGCACAGATACGCAGTATTTT. It translates to CARNGGTDTQYF.

This clonotype was picked up many times. The rearrangement uses TRBV4-1 and TRBJ1-2, with 10 bases that match TRBD1. The CDR3 contains 18 residues. The germline V gene encodes CDR1 MGHRA and CDR2 YSYEKL. J was trimmed by 3 bases and V by 5 bases; bases with no gene match: 15. The CDR3 coding sequence is TGCGCCAGCAGCATGCGACAGGGGGCAGGCGCGTGGGACTATGGCTACACCTTC. Protein: CASSMRQGAGAWDYGYTF.

There are a few counts of this clonotype. The rearrangement links TRBV7-8 to TRBJ1-4; D perhaps matches TRBD1 (6 bases). V was shortened by 5 bases and J by 1 base, with 23 bases between the two germline ends. Germline V CDR1 and CDR2: SGHVS, FQNEAQ. There are 19 residues in the CDR3. The CDR3 protein is CASSPRDTISPLTNEKLFF. The CDR3 DNA is TGTGCCAGCAGCCCCCGGGACACAATTTCCCCGCTAACTAATGAAAAACTGTTTTTT.

This clonotype was counted a few times. The chain recombines TRBV7-2 with TRBJ2-4, with D unclear. Trimming left V 2 bases short and J 0 bases short, with 14 bases between. Germline V gene sequence: CDR1 SGHTA, CDR2 FQGNSA. This CDR3 is built from 17 residues. The chain's CDR3 is CASSLNVGRLAKNIQYF. CDR3 DNA sequence: TGTGCCAGCAGCTTAAACGTGGGCAGATTAGCCAAAAACATTCAGTACTTC.

This clonotype came up a few times. CDR3 sequence: CASSLQKNTEAFF. CDR3 bases: TGTGCCAGCAGTCTTCAGAAGAACACTGAAGCTTTCTTT. This sequence joins TRBV7-2 and TRBJ1-1; no definite D call. Germline loops: CDR1 SGHTA, CDR2 FQGNSA. This CDR3 region has 13 residues. The germline V and J ends were trimmed by 6 bases and 1 base, with 9 bases remaining between them.

The chain employs TRBV18 and TRBJ2-1, with 13 bases identical to TRBD2. The CDR3 spans 17 residues. The V and J ends lost 6 bases and 5 bases, in that order; junction bases with no gene match: 10. Germline V gives CDR1 KGHSH, CDR2 LQKENI. CDR3 region: CASSRTSGGARDNEQFF. The CDR3 DNA reads TGTGCCAGCTCCCGGACTAGCGGGGGAGCCCGCGACAATGAGCAGTTCTTC.

This clonotype appeared a few times. V is TRBV20-1 and J is TRBJ2-7; the match to TRBD2 covers 8 bases. Germline-derived CDR1 and CDR2 are DFQATT and SNEGSKA (reference sequence). V shed 4 bases and J 5 bases; nucleotides not matched to a gene: 13. The CDR3 contains 15 residues. The CDR3 coding sequence is TGCAGTGCTAAGGCCCTAGAACGGGGGGGGGACGAGCAGTACTTC. Protein sequence: CSAKALERGGDEQYF.

This clonotype was counted ten times or more. The DNA of the CDR3 is TGCAGCGCTTTACAGGGGACAAGCTCCTACAATGAGCAGTTCTTC. Protein sequence: CSALQGTSSYNEQFF. This chain joins TRBV29-1 and TRBJ2-1; 7 bases are a match to TRBD1. The CDR3 spans 15 residues. The V and J ends lost 7 bases and 0 bases, in that order; junction bases with no gene match: 9. Germline CDR1 SQVTM, CDR2 ANQGSEA.

The chain carries TRBV9 and TRBJ2-3; 12 bases align to TRBD2. CDR1 is SGDLS and CDR2 is YYNGEE in the germline V gene. CDR3 length: 16 residues. The V and J ends lost 4 bases and 4 bases, in that order; junction bases with no gene match: 7. This CDR3 reads CASSRSSGGAPDTQYF. CDR3 DNA: TGTGCCAGCAGCCGGTCTAGCGGGGGGGCCCCAGATACGCAGTATTTT.

This clonotype came up many times. This chain connects TRBV3-1 to TRBJ2-3; D remains unclear. Looked up from germline, CDR1 is LGHDT and CDR2 is YNNKEL (reference sequence). V lost 1 base and J 6 bases, leaving 11 bases between the germline ends. This CDR3 contains 14 residues. The CDR3: CASSQAPPPDTQYF. In DNA, the CDR3 is TGTGCCAGCAGCCAAGCACCCCCCCCGGATACGCAGTATTTT.

This clonotype was seen repeatedly, ten times or more. The CDR3 reads CASSYSEIYSLNQPQHF. The CDR3 nucleotides read TGTGCCAGCAGTTACTCTGAAATTTACAGCCTCAATCAGCCCCAGCATTTT. The chain couples TRBV6-2 or TRBV6-3 to TRBJ1-5, with D unclear. V was cut by 0 bases and J by 3 bases, with 15 bases left in between. The CDR3 covers 17 residues. Germline V gene lookup returns CDR1 MNHEY and CDR2 SVGEGT.